The 8 T cell receptor beta chains presented below share a single source sample, sequenced in a study of blood T cell repertoires in COVID-19. TCRdb's copy holds only in-frame clones and misses some; the assay was immunoSEQ multiplex PCR. The table has about 240,000 clones, about 81% seen once; the top ten hold 9.5% to 15%. Sequenced sample: peripheral blood. Receptors originate from a woman aged 55-70 years with active or convalescent COVID-19.

This clone was observed at least ten times. The V and J genes are TRBV30 and TRBJ1-1; a possible D gene is TRBD1 (6 bases). With 5 bases removed from V and 8 bases from J, the gap between germline ends came to 15 bases. Per germline, CDR1 GTSNPN and CDR2 SVGIG (reference sequence). This CDR3 has 12 amino acids. The CDR3 region has the DNA TGTGCCTGGTCAAGGGGGACGGCGGAAGCTTTCTTT. It codes for CAWSRGTAEAFF.

CDR3 loop: CASVNTGELFF. CDR3 DNA sequence: TGTGCCAGCGTAAACACCGGGGAGCTGTTTTTT. The J gene is TRBJ2-2, the V gene TRBV6-6; D unresolved. Germline V gives CDR1 MNHNY, CDR2 SVGAGI (reference sequence). Trimming took 8 bases from V and 2 from J, leaving 3 bases between them. The CDR3 totals 11 residues.

The rearrangement uses TRBV7-9 and TRBJ2-5; D gene ambiguous. Trimming shortened V by 8 bases and J by 3 bases, and 10 bases separated the two germline ends. The CDR3 runs to 12 residues. Germline values: CDR1 SEHNR, CDR2 FQNEAQ (reference sequence). CDR3 DNA: TGTGCCAGCGGTGGCTCCGAAGAGACCCAGTACTTC. It codes for CASGGSEETQYF.

Written as DNA, the CDR3 is TGTGCCAGTACTGACAGGGGAACTGCTGGCTACACCTTC. This encodes CASTDRGTAGYTF. The chain combines TRBV19 with TRBJ1-2; 8 nucleotides match TRBD1. The CDR3 runs to 13 residues. CDR1 is LNHDA, CDR2 SQIVND, per germline (reference sequence). V was pared by 7 bases and J by 7 bases, with 8 bases of the junction left unmatched.

This clone occurred a few times. V usage is TRBV2 and J usage is TRBJ1-3; D remains unclear. This CDR3 is 14 amino acids long. Germline CDR1 is SNHLY and CDR2 is FYNNEI. With 4 bases removed from V and 0 bases from J, the gap between germline ends came to 7 bases. The CDR3 spells CASSAPSSGNTIYF. The CDR3 DNA sequence: TGTGCCAGCAGTGCCCCATCCTCTGGAAACACCATATATTTT. Filled out from reference TRBV2 and TRBJ1-3, the complete variable domain reads EPEVTQTPSHQVTQMGQEVILRCVPISNHLYFYWYRQILGQKVEFLVSFYNNEISEKSEIFDDQFSVERPDGSNFTLKIRSTKLEDSAMYFCASSAPSSGNTIYFGEGSWLTVV.

This rearrangement joins TRBV21-1 to TRBJ1-1. TRBV21-1 is a pseudogene locus. CDR3 length equals 11 residues. DNA of the CDR3: TGTGCCAGCGTACCGGACACTGAAGCTTTCTTT. As protein: CASVPDTEAFF.

V usage is TRBV18 and J usage is TRBJ1-5; the match to TRBD1 covers 8 bases. V shed 2 bases, J shed 2 bases, and the junction held 2 bases outside the gene matches. Germline V lookup: CDR1 KGHSH, CDR2 LQKENI. CDR3 size: 15 residues. The CDR3 region is CASSPNRGGNQPQHF. CDR3 DNA: TGTGCCAGCTCACCAAACAGGGGGGGCAATCAGCCCCAGCATTTT.

This chain links TRBV7-9 with TRBJ2-3; D is perhaps TRBD1 (6 bases). This CDR3 spans 14 amino acids. Germline V lookup: CDR1 SEHNR, CDR2 FQNEAQ (reference sequence). The ends were cut back, 4 bases at V and 3 bases at J, with 11 bases in the middle. The DNA for the CDR3 is TGTGCCAGCAGCTCCCACACAGGGACAGATACGCAGTATTTT. Its translation: CASSSHTGTDTQYF.